The present TCR beta chain was sequenced within a study of beta chain features in type 1 diabetes. General study points: Within patients, naive, central memory and Treg TCRB repertoires seemed more similar than within healthy donors.

The table lists this clone with a few counts. No antigen is known for it. CDR3 size: 17 residues. V lost 1 base, J lost 9 bases, and 22 bases lay in between. Germline V gives CDR1 KGHSH, CDR2 LQKENI. Expressed TCRB transcripts were sequenced after all isolated RNA was converted to cDNA. Using immunoSEQ multiplex PCR, the repertoire was profiled, and TCRdb retains in-frame clones only, with some absent. The sample consists of some 500,000 clones, roughly 11% of them appearing once. The TCR comes from a young woman in good health. Sample: naive CD4+ T cells from blood. The chain couples TRBV18 to TRBJ2-1, with D perhaps given as TRBD1 or TRBD2 (6 bases each). CDR3 sequence reads: CASSPQRSGGGGGEQFF. The CDR3 DNA reads as TGTGCCAGCTCACCACAAAGGTCCGGGGGCGGAGGTGGTGAGCAGTTCTTC.